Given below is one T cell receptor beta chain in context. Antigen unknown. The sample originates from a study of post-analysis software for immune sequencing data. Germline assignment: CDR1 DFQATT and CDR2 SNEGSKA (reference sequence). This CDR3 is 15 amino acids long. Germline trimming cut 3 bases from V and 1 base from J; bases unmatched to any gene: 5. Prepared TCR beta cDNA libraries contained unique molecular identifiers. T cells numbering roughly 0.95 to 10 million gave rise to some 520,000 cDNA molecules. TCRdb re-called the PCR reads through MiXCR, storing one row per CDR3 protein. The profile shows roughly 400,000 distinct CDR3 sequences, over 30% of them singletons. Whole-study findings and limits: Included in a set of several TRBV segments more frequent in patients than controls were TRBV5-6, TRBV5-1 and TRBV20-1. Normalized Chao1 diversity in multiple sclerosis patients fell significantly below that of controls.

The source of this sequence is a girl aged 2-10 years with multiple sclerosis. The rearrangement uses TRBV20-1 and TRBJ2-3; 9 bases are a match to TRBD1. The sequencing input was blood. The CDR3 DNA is TGCAGTGCTAGCGAGTGGGACAGGGGCACAGATACGCAGTATTTT. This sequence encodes CSASEWDRGTDTQYF.